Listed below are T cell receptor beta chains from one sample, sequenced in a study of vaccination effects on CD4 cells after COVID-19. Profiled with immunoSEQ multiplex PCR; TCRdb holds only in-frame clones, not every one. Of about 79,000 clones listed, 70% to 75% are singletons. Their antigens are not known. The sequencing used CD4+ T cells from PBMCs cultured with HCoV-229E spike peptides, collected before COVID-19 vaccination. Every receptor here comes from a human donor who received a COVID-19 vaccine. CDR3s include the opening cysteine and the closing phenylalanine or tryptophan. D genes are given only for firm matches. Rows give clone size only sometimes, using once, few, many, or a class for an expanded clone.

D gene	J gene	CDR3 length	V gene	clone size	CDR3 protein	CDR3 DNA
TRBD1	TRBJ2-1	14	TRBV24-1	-	CATSQGAGYNEQFF	TGTGCCACCAGTCAGGGGGCGGGCTACAATGAGCAGTTCTTC
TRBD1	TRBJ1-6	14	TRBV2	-	CASTDRVGSSPLHF	TGTGCCAGCACGGACAGGGTGGGTAGTTCACCCCTCCACTTT
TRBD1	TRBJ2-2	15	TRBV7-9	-	CASSLGQGNTGELFF	TGTGCCAGCAGCCTGGGACAGGGGAACACCGGGGAGCTGTTTTTT
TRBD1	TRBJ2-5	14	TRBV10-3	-	CAISEGTGGETQYF	TGTGCCATCAGTGAGGGGACAGGAGGGGAGACCCAGTACTTC
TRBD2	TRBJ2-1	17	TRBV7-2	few	CASSLDWTSGVYNEQFF	TGTGCCAGCAGCTTAGATTGGACTAGCGGGGTGTACAATGAGCAGTTCTTC
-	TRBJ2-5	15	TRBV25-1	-	CASSVGGGGQETQYF	TGTGCCAGCAGTGTTGGCGGGGGCGGTCAAGAGACCCAGTACTTC
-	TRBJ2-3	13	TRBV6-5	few	CASSSEHTDTQYF	TGTGCCAGCAGTTCCGAACATACAGATACGCAGTATTTT
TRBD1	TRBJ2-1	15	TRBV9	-	CASSQLGQLINEQFF	TGTGCCAGCAGCCAATTGGGACAGCTCATCAATGAGCAGTTCTTC
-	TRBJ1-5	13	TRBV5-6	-	CASSLFGGYHLFF	TGTGCCAGCAGCTTATTTGGAGGGTACCACCTATTTTTT
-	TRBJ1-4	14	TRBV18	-	CASSPLGTGEKLFF	TGTGCCAGCTCACCCCTCGGGACTGGTGAAAAACTGTTTTTT
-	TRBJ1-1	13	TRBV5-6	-	CASSLISNTEAFF	TGTGCCAGCAGCTTGATCTCGAACACTGAAGCTTTCTTT
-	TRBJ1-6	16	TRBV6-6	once	CASSFRGGTSNSPLHF	TGTGCCAGCAGTTTCCGAGGGGGGACGAGTAATTCACCCCTCCACTTT
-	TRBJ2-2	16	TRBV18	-	CASSPPQGGNTGELFF	TGTGCCAGCTCACCACCGCAGGGGGGCAACACCGGGGAGCTGTTTTTT
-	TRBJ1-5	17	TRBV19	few	CASSARPGSQYNQPQHF	TGTGCCAGTAGCGCCCGACCCGGCAGCCAATACAATCAGCCCCAGCATTTT
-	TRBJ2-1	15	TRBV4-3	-	CASSQAVGTYNEQFF	TGCGCCAGCAGCCAAGCCGTCGGGACGTACAATGAGCAGTTCTTC
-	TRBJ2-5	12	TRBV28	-	CATSGPRETQYF	TGTGCCACCTCGGGACCTCGGGAGACCCAGTACTTC
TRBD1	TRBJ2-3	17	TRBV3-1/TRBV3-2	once	CASSPGTGFFGTDTQYF	TGTGCCAGCAGCCCCGGGACAGGGTTTTTCGGGACAGATACGCAGTATTTT
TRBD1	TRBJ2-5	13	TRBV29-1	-	CSAPTGVQETQYF	TGCAGCGCACCGACAGGGGTGCAAGAGACCCAGTACTTC